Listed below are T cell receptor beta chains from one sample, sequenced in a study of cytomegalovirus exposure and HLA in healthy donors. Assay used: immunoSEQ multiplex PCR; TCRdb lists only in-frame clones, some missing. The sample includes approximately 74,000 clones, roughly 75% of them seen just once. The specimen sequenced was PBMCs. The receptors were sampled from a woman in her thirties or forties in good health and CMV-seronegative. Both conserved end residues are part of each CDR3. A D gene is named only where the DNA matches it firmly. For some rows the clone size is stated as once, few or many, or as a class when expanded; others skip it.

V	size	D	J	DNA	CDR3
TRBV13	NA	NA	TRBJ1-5	TGTGCCAGCAGCTTAGGTTTTAACGGGAATCAGCCCCAGCATTTT	CASSLGFNGNQPQHF
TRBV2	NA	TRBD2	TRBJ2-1	TGTGCCAGCAGGGATACTAGCGGTGTTTACAATGAGCAGTTCTTC	CASRDTSGVYNEQFF
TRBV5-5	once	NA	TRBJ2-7	TGTGCCAGCAAGGAACAGGACTACACCTACGAGCAGTACTTC	CASKEQDYTYEQYF
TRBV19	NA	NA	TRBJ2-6	TGTGCCAGTAGTTTACGACGGGGAACGGGGGCCAACGTCCTGACTTTC	CASSLRRGTGANVLTF
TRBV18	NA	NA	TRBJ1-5	TGTGCCAGCTCAGCCACACCACAGGAGCCCCAGCATTTT	CASSATPQEPQHF
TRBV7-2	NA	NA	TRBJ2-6	TGTGCCAGCAGCTTAGACCTCAGACGGGAACGCTCTGGGGCCAACGTCCTGACTTTC	CASSLDLRRERSGANVLTF
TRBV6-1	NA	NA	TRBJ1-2	TGTGCCAGCAGTGGGTGGGGCAGGGACTATGGCTACACCTTC	CASSGWGRDYGYTF
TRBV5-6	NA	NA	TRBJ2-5	TGTGCCAGCAGCTCGGGTCCAGCTTTCGCGCTCCAAGAGACCCAGTACTTC	CASSSGPAFALQETQYF
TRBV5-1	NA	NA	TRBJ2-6	TGCGCCAGCAGACACAGGGTGAGCTCTGGGGCCAACGTCCTGACTTTC	CASRHRVSSGANVLTF
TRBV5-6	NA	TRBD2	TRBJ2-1	TGTGCCAGCAGCTTACTAGCGGGAGTAGAAGAGCAGTTCTTC	CASSLLAGVEEQFF
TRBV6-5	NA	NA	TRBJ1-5	TGTGCCAGCAGGGAGGCCCTTAGGCATTTT	CASREALRHF
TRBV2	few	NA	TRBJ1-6	TGTGCCAGCAGTGAAGGACGGCTGGACAGCCATAGGAGCTCCTATAATTCACCCCTCCACTTT	CASSEGRLDSHRSSYNSPLHF
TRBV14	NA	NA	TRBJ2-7	TGTGCCAGCAGCCAAGATGGCCAGCAGTACTTC	CASSQDGQQYF
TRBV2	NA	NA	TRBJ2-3	TGTGCCAGCAGTGATGCGCTAGCTGGCACAGATACGCAGTATTTT	CASSDALAGTDTQYF
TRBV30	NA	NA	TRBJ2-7	TGTGCCTGGTATGGAGGGTCCAGGGCCTACGAGCAGTACTTC	CAWYGGSRAYEQYF
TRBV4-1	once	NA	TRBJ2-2	TGCGCCAGCAGCCACAATGCGAACACCGGGGAGCTGTTTTTT	CASSHNANTGELFF
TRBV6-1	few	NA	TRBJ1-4	TGTGCCAGCAGTCCTCGGGTGGGGGGGGAAAAACTGTTTTTT	CASSPRVGGEKLFF
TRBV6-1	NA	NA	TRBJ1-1	TGTGCCAGCAGTGACCGGACAGAGAACACTGAAGCTTTCTTT	CASSDRTENTEAFF
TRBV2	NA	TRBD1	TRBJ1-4	TGTGCCAGCAGGGGACAGCCTAATGAAAAACTGTTTTTT	CASRGQPNEKLFF
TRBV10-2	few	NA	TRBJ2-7	TGCGCCAGCAGTGTTCGCTTCGAGCAGTACTTC	CASSVRFEQYF
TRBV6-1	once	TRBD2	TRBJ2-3	TGTGCCAGCAGGGCCGGGACTACAACAGATACGCAGTATTTT	CASRAGTTTDTQYF
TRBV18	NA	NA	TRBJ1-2	TGTGCCAGCTCACCACCGGGAGGGGAAGCTAACTATGGCTACACCTTC	CASSPPGGEANYGYTF
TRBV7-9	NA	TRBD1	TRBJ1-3	TGTGCCAGCACCCCAGACAGGGTGGTATCTGGAAACACCATATATTTT	CASTPDRVVSGNTIYF